This T cell receptor (beta chain) is drawn from a study of blood T cell repertoires in COVID-19. Source study methods: Reference gene primer amplification gave nucleated cell count estimates. Assay used: immunoSEQ multiplex PCR; TCRdb lists only in-frame clones, some missing. The V and J calls and clone size come from that table; D and trimming were worked out from the DNA. Of just over 300,000 clones in the sample, 90% are singletons; the top ten hold 3.5% to 5%. The CDR3 loop spans 14 amino acids. Trimming cost V 1 base and J 2 bases; bases outside gene matches: 2. CDR1 and CDR2 from the germline V gene are MGHRA and YSYEKL.

The chain carries TRBV4-1 and TRBJ2-7; 7 bases align to TRBD2. This TCR came from a woman between 18 and 29 years old with acute COVID-19. Sequencing was performed on PBMCs or T cells enriched from blood (not recorded which). The CDR3 DNA sequence: TGCGCCAGCAGCCAAGGCAGCGGGGCCTACGAGCAGTACTTC. Amino acid sequence: CASSQGSGAYEQYF.